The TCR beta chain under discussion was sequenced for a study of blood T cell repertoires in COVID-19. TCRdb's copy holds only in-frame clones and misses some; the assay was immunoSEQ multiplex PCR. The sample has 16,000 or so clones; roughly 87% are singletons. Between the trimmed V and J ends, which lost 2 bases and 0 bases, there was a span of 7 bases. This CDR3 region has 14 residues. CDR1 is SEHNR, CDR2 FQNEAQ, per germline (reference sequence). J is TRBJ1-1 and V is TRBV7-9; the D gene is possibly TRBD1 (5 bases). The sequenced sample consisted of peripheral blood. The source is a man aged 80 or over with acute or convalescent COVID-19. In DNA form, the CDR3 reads TGTGCCAGCAGCTTACAGGGAATGAACACTGAAGCTTTCTTT. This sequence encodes CASSLQGMNTEAFF.